These T cell receptor beta chains were read from a single sample in a study of identical twins. TCRdb passed the 5' RACE reads through MiXCR, listing each CDR3 protein once. The data contain 500,000 to 700,000 distinct CDR3 sequences, roughly 7.1% of them singletons. In addition, the sample was reused for a study of yellow fever vaccine responses in identical twins.

Source material: PBMCs. The source is a woman aged 18-29 years in good health. The CDR3 runs from the conserved cysteine through the conserved F or W. D genes are given only for firm matches. Clone size is not always given. Where it is, it says once, few, many or a class for expanded clones.

D gene,J gene,V gene,clone size,CDR3 protein,CDR3 DNA
NA,TRBJ1-5,TRBV10-3,few,CAISWSQGGQPQHF,TGTGCCATCAGTTGGTCACAGGGTGGTCAGCCCCAGCATTTT
TRBD2,TRBJ2-1,TRBV7-9,few,CASSGGTSLIEQFF,TGTGCCAGCAGCGGCGGGACTAGTTTAATCGAGCAGTTCTTC
NA,TRBJ1-3,TRBV11-2,many,CASSLVPGLTSGNTIYF,TGTGCCAGCAGCTTAGTTCCAGGGTTAACTTCTGGAAACACCATATATTTT
NA,TRBJ1-1,TRBV7-9,NA,CASSLSAGAVEAFF,TGTGCCAGCAGCCTCTCAGCGGGGGCGGTCGAAGCTTTCTTT
TRBD2,TRBJ2-1,TRBV12-5,few,CASGLGRAGGKYNEQFF,TGTGCTAGTGGTTTGGGGAGGGCGGGAGGGAAGTACAATGAGCAGTTCTTC
TRBD2,TRBJ2-3,TRBV11-1,NA,CASSAPPHRTSGGAGTDTQYF,TGTGCCAGCAGCGCCCCCCCGCACAGGACTAGCGGGGGGGCCGGGACAGATACGCAGTATTTT
NA,TRBJ2-7,TRBV28,NA,CASSTQRFYEQYF,TGTGCCAGCAGTACACAGCGGTTCTACGAGCAGTACTTC
TRBD2,TRBJ2-3,TRBV20-1,few,CSASTTSLDTQYF,TGCAGTGCTTCCACGACTAGCCTGGATACGCAGTATTTT
TRBD1,TRBJ2-1,TRBV29-1,NA,CSGLGDSTEYEQFF,TGCAGCGGTCTCGGGGACAGCACGGAATACGAGCAGTTCTTC
TRBD2,TRBJ2-7,TRBV12-3/TRBV12-4,NA,CASSRYPRVAGYEQYF,TGTGCCAGCAGCCGATACCCGAGGGTAGCGGGATACGAGCAGTACTTC
NA,TRBJ1-5,TRBV5-1,NA,CASSSGVGSNQPQHF,TGCGCCAGCAGCTCAGGGGTTGGGAGCAATCAGCCCCAGCATTTT